This TCR beta chain was retrieved from a study of blood T cell repertoires in COVID-19. Study overall: Collection of acute and convalescent COVID-19 samples took place in the United States, Italy and Spain. In each case, the material was cDNA or gDNA derived from T cells, B-cell-depleted T cells, or PBMCs.

V was trimmed by 1 base and J by 2 bases, leaving 13 bases between them. The germline V gene encodes CDR1 SGHRS and CDR2 YFSETQ. The CDR3 consists of 16 residues. Methods used by the authors: How many nucleated cells were present was estimated from reference gene primer amplification. TCRdb's table, derived via immunoSEQ multiplex PCR, lists solely in-frame clones and lacks some. The V and J calls and clone size are taken from that table; D and trimming were inferred from the DNA. The table records some 140,000 clones, around 85% of them present only once. Sequenced: peripheral blood. J is TRBJ2-1 and V is TRBV5-1, with D perhaps TRBD2 (7 bases). The clonotype was recovered from a human donor in a cohort sampled during active COVID-19. CDR3 sequence: CASSLTGTNTYNEQFF. CDR3 DNA sequence: TGCGCCAGCAGCTTGACAGGGACTAACACCTACAATGAGCAGTTCTTC.